This T cell receptor beta chain was sequenced in a study of CXCR3-negative and CXCR3-positive naive CD8 T cells. About the research overall: Libraries each contributed about 1.5 +/- 0.3 million TRB reads, for about 135 million in total. Study-wide results and limits: Naive subsets did not differ in surface CD5, and the authors estimated TCR strength using properties of the TRB CDR3. The study found more hydrophobic TRB CDR3s in CXCR3-positive naive cells than in CXCR3-negative naive cells.

As concerns this clonotype: What it binds is not known.

The length of the CDR3 is 17 residues. CDR1 DFQATT and CDR2 SNEGSKA come from the germline V gene (reference sequence). The authors prepared UMI-labeled TRB cDNA libraries by 5' RACE. No DNA is given; TCRdb re-called the 5' RACE reads and lists each CDR3 protein once. In all, the sample yields 130,000 to 150,000 distinct CDR3 sequences. This sequence was found in a human donor in good health. Some clones in this sample may be carry-over from other donors' samples. Specimen: naive CXCR3+ CD8+ T cells from blood. Sample subset: CD45RO-CCR7+CD27+CD95- naive CD8+ T cells expressing CXCR3 (TNR3+). The J gene is TRBJ2-7, the V gene TRBV20-1; the TCRdb D gene call, TRBD1, has no DNA to confirm it. The CDR3: CSARVGGHRGLTYEQYF.